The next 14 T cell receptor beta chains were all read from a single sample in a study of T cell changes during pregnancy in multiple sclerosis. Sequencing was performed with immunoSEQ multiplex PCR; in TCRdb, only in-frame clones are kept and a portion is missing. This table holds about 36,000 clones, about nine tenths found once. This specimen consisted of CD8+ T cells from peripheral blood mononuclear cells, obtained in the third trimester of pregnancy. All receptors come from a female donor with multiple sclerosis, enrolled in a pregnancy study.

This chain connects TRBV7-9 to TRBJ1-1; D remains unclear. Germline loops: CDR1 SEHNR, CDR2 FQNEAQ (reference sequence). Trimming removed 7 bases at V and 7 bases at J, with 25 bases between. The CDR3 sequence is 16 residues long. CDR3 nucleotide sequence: TGTGCCAGCATCCCCAGCTTAGCATGGATTTCGGATGAAGCTTTCTTT. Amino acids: CASIPSLAWISDEAFF.

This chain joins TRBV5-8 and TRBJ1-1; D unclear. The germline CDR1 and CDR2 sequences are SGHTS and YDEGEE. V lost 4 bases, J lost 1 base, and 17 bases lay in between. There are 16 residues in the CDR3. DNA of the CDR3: TGTGCCAGCAGCCCTTCGGAGGTCACCGGGAACACTGAAGCTTTCTTT. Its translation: CASSPSEVTGNTEAFF.

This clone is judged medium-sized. The CDR3 nucleotides are TGTGCCAGCAGTGAAACCGGGGGAGGGGGGGCCTACGAGCAGTACTTC. Amino acid sequence: CASSETGGGGAYEQYF. The gene calls are TRBV6-1 and TRBJ2-7; tentatively, D is TRBD2 (7 bases). CDR1 is MNHNS and CDR2 is SASEGT in the germline V gene. Trimming took 2 bases from V and 2 from J, leaving 16 bases between them. CDR3 length: 16 residues.

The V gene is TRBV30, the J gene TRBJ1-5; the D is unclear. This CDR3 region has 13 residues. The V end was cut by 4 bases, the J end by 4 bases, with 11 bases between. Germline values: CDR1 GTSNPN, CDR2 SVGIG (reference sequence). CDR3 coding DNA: TGTGCCTGGACCCATGGCGGGAATCAGCCCCAGCATTTT. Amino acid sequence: CAWTHGGNQPQHF.

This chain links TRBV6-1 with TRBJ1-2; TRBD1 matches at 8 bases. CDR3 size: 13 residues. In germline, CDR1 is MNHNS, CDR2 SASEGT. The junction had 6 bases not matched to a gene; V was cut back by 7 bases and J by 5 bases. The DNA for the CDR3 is TGTGCCAGCACGGACAGGGAGGGTTATGGCTACACCTTC. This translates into CASTDREGYGYTF.

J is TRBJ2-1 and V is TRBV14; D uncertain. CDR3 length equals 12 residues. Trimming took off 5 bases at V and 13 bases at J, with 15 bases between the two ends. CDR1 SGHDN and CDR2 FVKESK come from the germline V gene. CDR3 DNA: TGTGCCAGCAGCTCCTCGCTTATAGCACAGTTCTTC. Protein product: CASSSSLIAQFF.

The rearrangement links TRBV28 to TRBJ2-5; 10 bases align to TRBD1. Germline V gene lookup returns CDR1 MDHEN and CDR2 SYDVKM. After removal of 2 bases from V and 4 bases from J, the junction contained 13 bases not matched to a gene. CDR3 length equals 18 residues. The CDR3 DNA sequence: TGTGCCAGCAGTTTACCCCGGGACAGGGGAAAGAGGCCAGAGACCCAGTACTTC. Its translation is CASSLPRDRGKRPETQYF.

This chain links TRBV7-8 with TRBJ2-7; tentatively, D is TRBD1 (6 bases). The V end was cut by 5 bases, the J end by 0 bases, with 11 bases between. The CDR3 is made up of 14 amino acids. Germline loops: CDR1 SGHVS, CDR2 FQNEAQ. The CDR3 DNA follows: TGTGCCAGCAGCGTTATACAGGGCTCCTACGAGCAGTACTTC. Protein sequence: CASSVIQGSYEQYF.

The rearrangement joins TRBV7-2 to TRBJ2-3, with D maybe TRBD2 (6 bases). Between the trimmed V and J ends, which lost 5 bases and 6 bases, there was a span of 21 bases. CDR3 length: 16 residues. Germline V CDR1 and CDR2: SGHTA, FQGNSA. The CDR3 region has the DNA TGTGCCAGCAGCCCCTCGTCGGGGTCCCTAGCGGATACGCAGTATTTT. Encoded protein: CASSPSSGSLADTQYF.

CDR3 loop: CASTTGDAIGNTIYF. DNA for the CDR3: TGTGCCAGCACTACGGGGGACGCGATCGGAAACACCATATATTTT. This sequence joins TRBV9 and TRBJ1-3; D may be TRBD1 (5 bases). This CDR3 has 15 residues. Germline CDR1 SGDLS, CDR2 YYNGEE. V was shortened by 6 bases and J by 4 bases, with 17 bases between the two germline ends.

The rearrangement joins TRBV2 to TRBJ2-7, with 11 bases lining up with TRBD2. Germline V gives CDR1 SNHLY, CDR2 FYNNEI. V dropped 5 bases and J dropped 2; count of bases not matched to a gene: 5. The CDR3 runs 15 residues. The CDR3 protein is CASSSGLAVTYEQYF. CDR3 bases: TGTGCCAGCAGTTCGGGACTAGCGGTAACCTACGAGCAGTACTTC.

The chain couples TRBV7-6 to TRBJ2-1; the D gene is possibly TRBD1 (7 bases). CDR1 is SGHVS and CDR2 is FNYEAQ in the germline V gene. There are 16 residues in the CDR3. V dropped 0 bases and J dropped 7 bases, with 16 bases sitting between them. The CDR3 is CASSLARGGAGNEQFF. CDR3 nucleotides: TGTGCCAGCAGCTTAGCGAGAGGGGGCGCGGGGAATGAGCAGTTCTTC.

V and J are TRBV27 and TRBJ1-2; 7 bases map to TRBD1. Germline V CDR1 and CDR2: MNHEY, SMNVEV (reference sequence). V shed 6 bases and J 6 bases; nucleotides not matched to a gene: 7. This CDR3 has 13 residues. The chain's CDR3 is CASRGTETNGYTF. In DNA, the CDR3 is TGTGCCAGCAGGGGGACAGAAACAAATGGCTACACCTTC.

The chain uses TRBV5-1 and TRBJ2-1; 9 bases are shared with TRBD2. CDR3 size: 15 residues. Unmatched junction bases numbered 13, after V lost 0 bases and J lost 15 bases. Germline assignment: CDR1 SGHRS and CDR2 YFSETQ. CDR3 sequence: CASSLEAASGVSRFF. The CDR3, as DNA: TGCGCCAGCAGCTTGGAGGCGGCTAGCGGGGTTTCGAGGTTCTTC.